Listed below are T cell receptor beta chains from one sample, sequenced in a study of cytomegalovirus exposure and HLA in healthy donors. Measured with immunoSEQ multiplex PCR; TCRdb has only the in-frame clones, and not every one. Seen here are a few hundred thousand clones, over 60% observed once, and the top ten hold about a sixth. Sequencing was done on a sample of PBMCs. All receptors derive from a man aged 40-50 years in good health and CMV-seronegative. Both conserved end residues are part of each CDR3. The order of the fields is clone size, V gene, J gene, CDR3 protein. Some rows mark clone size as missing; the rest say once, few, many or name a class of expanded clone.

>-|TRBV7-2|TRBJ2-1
CASSINEQGYNEQFF
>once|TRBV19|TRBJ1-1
CASSPTPGTGVNTEAFF
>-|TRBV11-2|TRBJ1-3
CASSLDRSGNTIYF
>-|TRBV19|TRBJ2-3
CASKGLSYTDTQYF
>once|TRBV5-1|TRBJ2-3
CASSWTGVTTDTQYF
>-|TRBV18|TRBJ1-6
CASSEGAPGAPLHF
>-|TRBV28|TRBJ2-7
CASSPGTDQQYF
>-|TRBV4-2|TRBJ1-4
CASSQDQGREKLFF
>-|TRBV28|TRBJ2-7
CASSLRGGSYEQYF
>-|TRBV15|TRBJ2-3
CATRLPGGGSTDTQYF
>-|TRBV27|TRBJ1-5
CASSDSLGPWQPQHF
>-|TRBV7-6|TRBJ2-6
CASSLLAADSGANVLTF
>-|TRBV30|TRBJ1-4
CAWSVSRVDPEKLFF
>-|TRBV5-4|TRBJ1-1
CASSLAQNEAFF
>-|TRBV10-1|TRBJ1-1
CASRETTMNTEAFF
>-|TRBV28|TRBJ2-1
CASSLYREQFF
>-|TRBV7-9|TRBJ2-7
CASSPGQGFYEQYF
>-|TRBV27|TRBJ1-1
CASKRGGANTEAFF
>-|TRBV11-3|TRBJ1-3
CASSPTGQGNTIYF
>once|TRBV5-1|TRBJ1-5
CASSPTGVNQPQHF
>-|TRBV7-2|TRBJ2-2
CASSLVGGRATGELFF
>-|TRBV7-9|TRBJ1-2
CASSPCTRQASGGYTF
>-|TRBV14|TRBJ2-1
CASSPGDGLNEQFF
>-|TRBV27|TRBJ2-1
CASSLSSGRGNEQFF
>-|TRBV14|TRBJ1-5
CASSQGGLGQPQHF
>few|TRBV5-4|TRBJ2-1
CASSLETVYNEQFF
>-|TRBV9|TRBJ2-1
CASSVEGTGAWDEQFF
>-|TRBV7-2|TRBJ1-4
CASSHGGDEKLFF
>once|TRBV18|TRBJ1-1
CASSPWTGQNTEAFF
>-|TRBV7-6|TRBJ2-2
CASSLSGTSNTGELFF
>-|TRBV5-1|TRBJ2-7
CASSLGQDYEQYF
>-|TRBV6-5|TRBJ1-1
CASSRGGAGTEAFF
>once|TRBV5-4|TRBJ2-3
CASRSLGREGSDTQYF
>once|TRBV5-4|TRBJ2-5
CASSRLAGGAQETQYF
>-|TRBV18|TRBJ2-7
CASHGRGHYEQYF
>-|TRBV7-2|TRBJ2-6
CAGSLGQGLHSGANVLTF
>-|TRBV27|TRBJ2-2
CASKAGATNTGELFF
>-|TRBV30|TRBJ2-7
CAWSEGLRPTYEQYF
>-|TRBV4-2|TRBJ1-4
CASSHYQGVAVPNEKLFF
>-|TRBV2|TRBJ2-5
CASSEGAGQQETQYF
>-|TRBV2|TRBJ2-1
CASSLGGSGSYNEQFF
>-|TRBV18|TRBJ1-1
CASSPSTGGGTEAFF
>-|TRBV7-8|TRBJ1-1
CASSRQGAGVNTEAFF
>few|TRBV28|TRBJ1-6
CASSSPTGINSPLHF
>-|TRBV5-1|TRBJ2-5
CASSSRPGETQYF
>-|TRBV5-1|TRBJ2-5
CASSTSGQPETQYF
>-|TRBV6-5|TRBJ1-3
CASSYSGGVGNTIYF
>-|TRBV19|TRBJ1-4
CASSMTATNEKLFF
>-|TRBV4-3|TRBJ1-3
CASSQRGSSQGNTIYF
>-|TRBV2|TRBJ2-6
CASNPRTAPGANVLTF
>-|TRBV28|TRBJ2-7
CASGTGPYEQYF
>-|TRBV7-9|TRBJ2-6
CASSLVEEASGANVLTF
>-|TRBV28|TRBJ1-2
CATGELTPNYGYTF
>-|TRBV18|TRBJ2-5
CASSHLPGTESQETQYF
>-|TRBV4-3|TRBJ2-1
CASSQEWAVSYNEQFF
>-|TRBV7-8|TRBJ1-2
CASSLDRGEIYTF
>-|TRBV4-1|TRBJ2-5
CASSQGLAGETQYF
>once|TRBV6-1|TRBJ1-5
CASSVQDRMNQPQHF
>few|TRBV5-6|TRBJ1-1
CASSRTGIAFF